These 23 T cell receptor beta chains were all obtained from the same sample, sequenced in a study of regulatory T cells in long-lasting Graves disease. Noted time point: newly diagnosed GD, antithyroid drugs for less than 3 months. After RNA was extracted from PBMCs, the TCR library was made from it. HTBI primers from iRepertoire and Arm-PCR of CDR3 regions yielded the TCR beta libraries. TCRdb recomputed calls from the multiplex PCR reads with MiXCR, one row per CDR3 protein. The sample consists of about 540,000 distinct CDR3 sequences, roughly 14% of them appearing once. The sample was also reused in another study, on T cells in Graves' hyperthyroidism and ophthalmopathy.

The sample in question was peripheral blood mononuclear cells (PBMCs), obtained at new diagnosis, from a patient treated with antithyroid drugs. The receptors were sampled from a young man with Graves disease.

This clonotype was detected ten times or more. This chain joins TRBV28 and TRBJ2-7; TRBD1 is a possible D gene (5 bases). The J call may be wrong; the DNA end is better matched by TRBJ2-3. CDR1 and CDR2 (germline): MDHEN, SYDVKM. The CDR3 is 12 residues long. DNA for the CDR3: TGTGCCAGCAGTTTAAGCAGGGCAGAGCAGTATTTT. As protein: CASSLSRAEQYF.

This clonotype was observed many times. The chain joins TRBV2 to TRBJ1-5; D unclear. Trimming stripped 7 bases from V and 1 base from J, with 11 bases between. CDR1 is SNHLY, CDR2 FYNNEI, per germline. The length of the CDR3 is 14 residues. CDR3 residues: CASIREGSNQPQHF. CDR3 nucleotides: TGTGCCAGCATAAGGGAAGGGAGCAATCAGCCCCAGCATTTT.

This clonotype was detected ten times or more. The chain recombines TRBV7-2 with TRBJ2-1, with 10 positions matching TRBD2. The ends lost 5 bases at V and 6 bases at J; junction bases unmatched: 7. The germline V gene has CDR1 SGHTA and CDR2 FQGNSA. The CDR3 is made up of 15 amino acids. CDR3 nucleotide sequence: TGTGCCAGCAGCATATTAGCGGGAGGCCGCAATGAGCAGTTCTTC. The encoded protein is CASSILAGGRNEQFF.

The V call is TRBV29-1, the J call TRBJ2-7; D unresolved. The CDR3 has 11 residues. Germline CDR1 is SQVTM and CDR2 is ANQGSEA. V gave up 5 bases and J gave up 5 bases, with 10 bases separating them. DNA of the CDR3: TGCAGCGTTAACAGAAACCACGAGCAGTACTTC. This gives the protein CSVNRNHEQYF.

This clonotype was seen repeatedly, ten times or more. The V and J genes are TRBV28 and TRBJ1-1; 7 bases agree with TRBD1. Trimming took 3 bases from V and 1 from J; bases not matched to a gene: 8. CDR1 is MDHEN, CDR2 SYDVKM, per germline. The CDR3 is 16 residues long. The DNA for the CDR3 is TGTGCCAGCAGTTTGGACAGGTGGATAGGGAACACTGAAGCTTTCTTT. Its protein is CASSLDRWIGNTEAFF.

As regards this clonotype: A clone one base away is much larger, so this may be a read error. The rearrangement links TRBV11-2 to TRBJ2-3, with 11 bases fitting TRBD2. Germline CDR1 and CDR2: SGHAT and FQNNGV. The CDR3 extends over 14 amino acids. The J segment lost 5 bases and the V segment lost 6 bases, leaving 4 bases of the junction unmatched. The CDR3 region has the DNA TGTGCCAGCAGTTGGACTAGCGGGTTAGATACGCAGTATTTT. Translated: CASSWTSGLDTQYF.

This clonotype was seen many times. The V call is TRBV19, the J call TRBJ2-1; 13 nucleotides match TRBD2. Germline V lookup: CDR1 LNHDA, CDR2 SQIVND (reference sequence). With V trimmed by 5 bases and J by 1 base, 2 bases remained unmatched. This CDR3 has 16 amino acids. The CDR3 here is CASSQGLAGSYNEQFF. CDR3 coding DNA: TGTGCCAGTAGTCAGGGACTAGCGGGGTCCTACAATGAGCAGTTCTTC.

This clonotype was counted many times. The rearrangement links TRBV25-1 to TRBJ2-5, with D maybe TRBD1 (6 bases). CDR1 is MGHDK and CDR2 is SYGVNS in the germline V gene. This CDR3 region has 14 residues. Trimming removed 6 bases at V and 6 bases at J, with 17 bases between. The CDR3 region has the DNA TGTGCCAGCAGCCCGGGACATTCCCTCCAGACCCAGTACTTC. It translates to CASSPGHSLQTQYF.

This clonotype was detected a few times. The CDR3 nucleotides read TGTGCCAGCAGCCGAACTGGACTAGCAGGGGACGAGCAGTTCTTC. Its translation: CASSRTGLAGDEQFF. The J gene is TRBJ2-1, the V gene TRBV7-9; 8 bases are shared with TRBD2. CDR1 and CDR2 (germline): SEHNR, FQNEAQ (reference sequence). CDR3 length: 15 residues. With V trimmed by 5 bases and J by 10 bases, 13 bases remained unmatched.

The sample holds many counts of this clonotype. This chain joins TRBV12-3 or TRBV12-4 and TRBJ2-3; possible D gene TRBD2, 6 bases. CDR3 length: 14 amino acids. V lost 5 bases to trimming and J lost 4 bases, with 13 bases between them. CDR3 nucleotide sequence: TGTGCCAGCAGTGCGACGGGAGTTTCAGATACGCAGTATTTT. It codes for CASSATGVSDTQYF.

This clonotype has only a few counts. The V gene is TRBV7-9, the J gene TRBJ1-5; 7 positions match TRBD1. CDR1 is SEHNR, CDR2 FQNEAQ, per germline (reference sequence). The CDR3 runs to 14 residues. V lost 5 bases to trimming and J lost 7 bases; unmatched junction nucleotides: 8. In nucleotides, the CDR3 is TGTGCCAGCAGCCATCAGGGGGGAGGGCAGCCCCAGCATTTT. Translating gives CASSHQGGGQPQHF.

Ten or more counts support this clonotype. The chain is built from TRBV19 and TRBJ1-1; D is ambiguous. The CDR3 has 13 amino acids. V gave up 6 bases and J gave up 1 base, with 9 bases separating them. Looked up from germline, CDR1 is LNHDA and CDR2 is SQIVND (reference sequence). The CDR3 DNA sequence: TGTGCCAGTAGCCGAAACACGAACACTGAAGCTTTCTTT. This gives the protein CASSRNTNTEAFF.

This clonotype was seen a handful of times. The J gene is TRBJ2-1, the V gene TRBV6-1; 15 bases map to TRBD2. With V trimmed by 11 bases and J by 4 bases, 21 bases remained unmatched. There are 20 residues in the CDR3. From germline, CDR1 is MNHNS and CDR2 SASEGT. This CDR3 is CASRTSGRAWGANVYNEQFF. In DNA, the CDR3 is TGTGCCTCAAGGACTAGCGGGAGGGCCTGGGGAGCGAACGTTTACAATGAGCAGTTCTTC.

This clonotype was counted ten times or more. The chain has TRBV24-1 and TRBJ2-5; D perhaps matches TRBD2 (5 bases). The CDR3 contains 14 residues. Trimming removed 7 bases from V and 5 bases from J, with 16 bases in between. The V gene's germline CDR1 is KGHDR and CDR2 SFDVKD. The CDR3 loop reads CATRGGSREETQYF. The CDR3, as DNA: TGTGCCACCAGGGGCGGGTCGAGGGAGGAGACCCAGTACTTC.

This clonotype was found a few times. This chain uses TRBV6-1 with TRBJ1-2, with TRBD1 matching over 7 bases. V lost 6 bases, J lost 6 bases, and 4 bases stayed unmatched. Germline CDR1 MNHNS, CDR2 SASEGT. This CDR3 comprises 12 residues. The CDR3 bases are TGTGCCAGCAGAGTAGACAGGGATGGCTACACCTTC. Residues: CASRVDRDGYTF.

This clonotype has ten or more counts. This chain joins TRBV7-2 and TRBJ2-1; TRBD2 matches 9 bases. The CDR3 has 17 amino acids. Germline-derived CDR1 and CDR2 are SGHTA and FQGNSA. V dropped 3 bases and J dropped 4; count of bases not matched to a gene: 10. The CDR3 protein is CASSLIKAGGGYNEQFF. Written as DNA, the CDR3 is TGTGCCAGCAGCTTGATCAAAGCGGGAGGAGGGTACAATGAGCAGTTCTTC.

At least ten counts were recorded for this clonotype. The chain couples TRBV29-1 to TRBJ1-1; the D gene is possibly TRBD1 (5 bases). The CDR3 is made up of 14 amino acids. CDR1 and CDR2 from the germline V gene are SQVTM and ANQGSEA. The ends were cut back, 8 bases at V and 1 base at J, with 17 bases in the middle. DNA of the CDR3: TGCAGCACCGCTCCGGGGGTTCGGAACACTGAAGCTTTCTTT. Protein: CSTAPGVRNTEAFF.

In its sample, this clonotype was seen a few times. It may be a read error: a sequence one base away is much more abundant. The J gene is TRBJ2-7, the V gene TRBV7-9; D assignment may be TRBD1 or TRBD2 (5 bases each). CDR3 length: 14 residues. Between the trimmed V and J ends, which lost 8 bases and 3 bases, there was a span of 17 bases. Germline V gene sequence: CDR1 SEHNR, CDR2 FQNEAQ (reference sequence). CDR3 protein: CASGRGPQDYEQYF. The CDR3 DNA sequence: TGTGCCAGCGGCCGGGGCCCCCAAGACTACGAGCAGTACTTC. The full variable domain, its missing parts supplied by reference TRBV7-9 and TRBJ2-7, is DTGVSQNPRHKITKRGQNVTFRCDPISEHNRLYWYRQTLGQGPEFLTYFQNEAQLEKSRLLSDRFSAERPKGSFSTLEIQRTEQGDSAMYLCASGRGPQDYEQYFGPGTRLTVT.

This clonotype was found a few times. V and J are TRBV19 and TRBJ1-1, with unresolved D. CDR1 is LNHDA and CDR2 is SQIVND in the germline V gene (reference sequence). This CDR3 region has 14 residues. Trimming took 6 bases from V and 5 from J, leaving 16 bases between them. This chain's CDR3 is CASRIPVVGTEAFF. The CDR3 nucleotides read TGTGCCAGTAGGATCCCGGTAGTAGGGACTGAAGCTTTCTTT.

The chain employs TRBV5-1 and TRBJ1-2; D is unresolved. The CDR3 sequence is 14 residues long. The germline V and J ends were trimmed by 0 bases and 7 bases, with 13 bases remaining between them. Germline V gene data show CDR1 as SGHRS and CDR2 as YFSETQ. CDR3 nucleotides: TGCGCCAGCAGCTTGGCCCCCGAGATGGGTGGCTACACCTTC. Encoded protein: CASSLAPEMGGYTF.

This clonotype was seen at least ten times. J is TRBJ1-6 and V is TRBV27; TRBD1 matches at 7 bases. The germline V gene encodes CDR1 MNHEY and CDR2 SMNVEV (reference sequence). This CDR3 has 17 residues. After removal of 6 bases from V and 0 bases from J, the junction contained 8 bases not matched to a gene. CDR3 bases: TGTGCCAGCAGGAGGACAGGTTTATACTCCTATAATTCACCCCTCCACTTT. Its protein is CASRRTGLYSYNSPLHF.

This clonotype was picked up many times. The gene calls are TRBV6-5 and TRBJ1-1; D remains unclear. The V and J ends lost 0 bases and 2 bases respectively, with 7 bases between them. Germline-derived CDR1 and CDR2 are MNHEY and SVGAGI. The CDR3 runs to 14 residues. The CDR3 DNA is TGTGCCAGCAGTTACTCGTCACCAAACACTGAAGCTTTCTTT. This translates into CASSYSSPNTEAFF.

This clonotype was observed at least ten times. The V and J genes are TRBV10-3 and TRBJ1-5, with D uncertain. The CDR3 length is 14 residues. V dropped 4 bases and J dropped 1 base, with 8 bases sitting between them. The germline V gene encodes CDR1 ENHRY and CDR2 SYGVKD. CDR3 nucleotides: TGTGCCATCAGTGCCCAGTGGAGCAATCAGCCCCAGCATTTT. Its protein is CAISAQWSNQPQHF.